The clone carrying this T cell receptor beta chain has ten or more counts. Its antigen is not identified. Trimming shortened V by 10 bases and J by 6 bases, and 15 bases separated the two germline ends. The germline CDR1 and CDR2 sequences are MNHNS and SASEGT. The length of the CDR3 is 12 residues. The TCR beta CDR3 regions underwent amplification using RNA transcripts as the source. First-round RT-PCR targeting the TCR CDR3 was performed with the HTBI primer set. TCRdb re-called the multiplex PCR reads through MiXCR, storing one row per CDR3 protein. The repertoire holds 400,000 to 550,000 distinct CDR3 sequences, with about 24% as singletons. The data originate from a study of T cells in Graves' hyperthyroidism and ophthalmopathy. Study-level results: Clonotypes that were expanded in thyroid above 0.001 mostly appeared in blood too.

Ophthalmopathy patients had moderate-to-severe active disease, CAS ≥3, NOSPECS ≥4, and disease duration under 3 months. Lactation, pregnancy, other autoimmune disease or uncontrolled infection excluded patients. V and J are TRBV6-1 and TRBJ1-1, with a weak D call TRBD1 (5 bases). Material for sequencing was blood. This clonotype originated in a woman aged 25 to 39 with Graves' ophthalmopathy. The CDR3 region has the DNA TGTGCCATAGACGCAGGGAGGCCTGAAGCTTTCTTT. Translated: CAIDAGRPEAFF.